This T cell receptor (beta chain) was retrieved from a study of T cell responses to AZD1222 COVID-19 vaccine. Study-level results: White British people made up most donors, females outnumbered males, and clonal diversity was possibly underestimated.

A word on this clone: Its specificity is unknown.

This CDR3 has 16 amino acids. V shed 5 bases, J shed 3 bases, and the junction held 6 bases outside the gene matches. Germline CDR1 and CDR2: MNHEY and SMNVEV (reference sequence). Assay: immunoSEQ multiplex PCR; the TCRdb copy retains only in-frame clones and omits some. The table includes 90,000 to 120,000 clones, more than 70% detected once. This sequence was found in an adult in good health. The sample here was peripheral blood, taken on day 0 of AZD1222 vaccination. The chain employs TRBV27 and TRBJ2-7; 14 bases are a match to TRBD2. As DNA, the CDR3 is TGTGCCAGCAGTCCCTCCGGGACTAGCGGGGGCTACGAGCAGTACTTC. It encodes CASSPSGTSGGYEQYF.